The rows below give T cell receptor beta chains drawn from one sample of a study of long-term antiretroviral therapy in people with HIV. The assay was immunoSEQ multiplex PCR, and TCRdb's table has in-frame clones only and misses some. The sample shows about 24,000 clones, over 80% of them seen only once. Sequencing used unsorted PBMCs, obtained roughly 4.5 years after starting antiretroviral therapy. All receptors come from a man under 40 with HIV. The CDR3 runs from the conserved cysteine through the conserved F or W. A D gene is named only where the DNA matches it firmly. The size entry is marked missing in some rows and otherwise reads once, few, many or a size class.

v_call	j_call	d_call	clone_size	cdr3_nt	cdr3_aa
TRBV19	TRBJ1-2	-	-	TGTGCCAGTAGTCAAGGGCTGGACTATGGCTACACCTTC	CASSQGLDYGYTF
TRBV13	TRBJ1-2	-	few	TGTGCCAGCAGCGCTACCGGACAGTACTATGGCTACACCTTC	CASSATGQYYGYTF
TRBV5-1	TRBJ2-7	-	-	TGCGCCAGCAGCTTGGTAAGCGGGCCGTACTACGAGCAGTACTTC	CASSLVSGPYYEQYF
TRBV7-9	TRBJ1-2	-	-	TGTGCCATTACCGGGAGGTATGGCTACACCTTC	CAITGRYGYTF
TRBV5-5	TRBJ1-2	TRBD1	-	TGTGCCAGCAGCGGATACCGGGACAGGGCCTATGGCTACACCTTC	CASSGYRDRAYGYTF
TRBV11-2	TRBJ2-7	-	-	TGTGCCAGCAGCTTCCGACTAGAAGCCTACGAGCAGTACTTC	CASSFRLEAYEQYF
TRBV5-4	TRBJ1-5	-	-	TGTGCCAGCAGCTTAGGTGGGCAGAAAAGCAATCAGCCCCAGCATTTT	CASSLGGQKSNQPQHF
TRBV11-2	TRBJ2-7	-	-	TGTGCCAGCAGGTTCGGGGGATCCGAGCAGTACTTC	CASRFGGSEQYF
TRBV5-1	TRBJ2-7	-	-	TGCGCCAGCAGCGCCGGGACACCCGACAACGAGCAGTACTTC	CASSAGTPDNEQYF
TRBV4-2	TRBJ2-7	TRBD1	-	TGTGCCAGCAGCCAGGCACTCGGGACAGTCGAGCAGTACTTC	CASSQALGTVEQYF
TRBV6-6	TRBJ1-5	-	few	TGTGCCAGCAGTTACCCCGTCCCGGCGGGGCAGCCCCAGCATTTT	CASSYPVPAGQPQHF
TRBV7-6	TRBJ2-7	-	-	TGTGCCAGCAGCTTAAGCCCAGGGTCTTACGAGCAGTACTTC	CASSLSPGSYEQYF
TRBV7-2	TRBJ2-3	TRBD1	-	TGTGCCAGCAGCTTTGCAGGGGGGCAGTATTTT	CASSFAGGQYF
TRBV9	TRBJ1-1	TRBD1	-	TGTGCCAGCAGCTCTTACAGGGGGCGCGAAGCTTTCTTT	CASSSYRGREAFF
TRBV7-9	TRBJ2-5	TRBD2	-	TGTGCCAGCAGCTACGGGGGGGGGCATGAGACCCAGTACTTC	CASSYGGGHETQYF
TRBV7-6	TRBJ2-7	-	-	TGTGCCAGCAGCTTAGGAGGGGAAGGTGAGCAGTACTTC	CASSLGGEGEQYF
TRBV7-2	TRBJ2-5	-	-	TGTGCCAGCAGCCAAAATCCCGTACAAGAGACCCAGTACTTC	CASSQNPVQETQYF
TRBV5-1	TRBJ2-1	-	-	TGCGCCAGCAGCTCGGAGTTCAATGAGCAGTTCTTC	CASSSEFNEQFF
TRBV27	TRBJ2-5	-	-	TGTGCCAGCAGCTCCTCAGGGTTCCAAGAGACCCAGTACTTC	CASSSSGFQETQYF
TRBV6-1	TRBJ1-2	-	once	TGTGCCAGCAGTGAGATGACAGGACGGATCTACTATGGCTACACCTTC	CASSEMTGRIYYGYTF
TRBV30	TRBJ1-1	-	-	TGTGCCTGGATGACTGGGTTCGGTTCGAACACTGAAGCTTTCTTT	CAWMTGFGSNTEAFF
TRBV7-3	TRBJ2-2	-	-	TGTGCCAGCAGCCCCGGACTCCTTACCGGGGAGCTGTTTTTT	CASSPGLLTGELFF
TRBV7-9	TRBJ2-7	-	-	TGTGCCAGCAGCCGTGACACCTACTCCTACGAGCAGTACTTC	CASSRDTYSYEQYF
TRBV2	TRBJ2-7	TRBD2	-	TGTGCCAGCAGCGGTAGCGGGCACGAGCAGTACTTC	CASSGSGHEQYF
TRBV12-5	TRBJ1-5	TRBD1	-	TGTGCTAGTGCTAGGACAGGGGGCAATCAGCCCCAGCATTTT	CASARTGGNQPQHF
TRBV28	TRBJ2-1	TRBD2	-	TGTGCCATCTTACCCCGACTAGCGGGAGAATCGGATGAGCAGTTCTTC	CAILPRLAGESDEQFF
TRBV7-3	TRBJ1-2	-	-	TGTGCCAGCAGCCCCTCGGCCCCAGCCTATGGCTACACCTTC	CASSPSAPAYGYTF
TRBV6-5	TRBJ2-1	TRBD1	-	TGTGCCAGCAGTTATCGGGACAGGGGTCACAATGAGCAGTTCTTC	CASSYRDRGHNEQFF
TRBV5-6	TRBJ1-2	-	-	TGTGCCAGCAAGGAAGGGGGGTTCCGTGGCTACACCTTC	CASKEGGFRGYTF
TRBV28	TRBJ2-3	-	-	TGTGCCAGCAGTTTTCTGGGACACACCGGACCAGATACGCAGTATTTT	CASSFLGHTGPDTQYF
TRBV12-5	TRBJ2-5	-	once	TGTGCTAGTGGTTTGGTAATTTCAAAAACGGCAGAGACCCAGTACTTC	CASGLVISKTAETQYF
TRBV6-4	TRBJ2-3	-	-	TGTGCCAGCAGTGACGAGCCAGGGGGCACAGATACGCAGTATTTT	CASSDEPGGTDTQYF
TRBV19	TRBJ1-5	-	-	TGTGCCAGTAGTATAGTTGAAGGGCATCAGCCCCAGCATTTT	CASSIVEGHQPQHF
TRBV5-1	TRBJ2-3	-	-	TGCGCCAGCAGCACCGGGACGGCGAAAAGCACAGATACGCAGTATTTT	CASSTGTAKSTDTQYF
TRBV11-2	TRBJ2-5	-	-	TGTGCCAGCAGCTTAGTGACCCGGGGAGTTCTTGAAGGGGAGACCCAGTACTTC	CASSLVTRGVLEGETQYF
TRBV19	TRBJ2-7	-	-	TGTGCCAGTAGTATAGCAGTTTCGAGGGACTCCTACTCCTACGAGCAGTACTTC	CASSIAVSRDSYSYEQYF
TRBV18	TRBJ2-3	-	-	TGTGCCAGCTCCACTACCAGCACAGATACGCAGTATTTT	CASSTTSTDTQYF
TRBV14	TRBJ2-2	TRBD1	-	TGTGCCAGCAGACCCGAGGCGCTGACAGGGGGCGCCCGTGGCACCGGGGAGCTGTTTTTT	CASRPEALTGGARGTGELFF
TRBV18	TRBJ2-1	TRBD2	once	TGTGCCAGCTCACCACCGGGCGGGGGGCAAAATGAGCAGTTCTTC	CASSPPGGGQNEQFF
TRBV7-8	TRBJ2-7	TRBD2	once	TGTGCCAGCAGCTTAGGCGGGAGAAGGGACGAGCAGTACTTC	CASSLGGRRDEQYF
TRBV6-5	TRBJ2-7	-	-	TGTGCCAGCAGTTACACACAGGGATACGAGCAGTACTTC	CASSYTQGYEQYF
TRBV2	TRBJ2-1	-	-	TGTGCCAGCAGTGCCGACCGAAATGAGCAGTTCTTC	CASSADRNEQFF
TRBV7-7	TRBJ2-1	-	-	TGTGCTAGCTCGGAAAGTTCCTACAATGAGCAGTTCTTC	CASSESSYNEQFF
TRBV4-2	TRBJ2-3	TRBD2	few	TGTGCCAGCAGCCAAGATGGACTAGCGGCAGATACGCAGTATTTT	CASSQDGLAADTQYF
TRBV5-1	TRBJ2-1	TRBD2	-	TGCGCCAGCAGCTTTAGCGGGAGGGATAACAATGAGCAGTTCTTC	CASSFSGRDNNEQFF
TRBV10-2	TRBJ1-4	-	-	TGCGCCAGCAGTGAAGTTAATGAAAAACTGTTTTTT	CASSEVNEKLFF
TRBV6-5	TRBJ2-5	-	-	TGTGCCAGCAGGCAACAGGAACAAGAGACCCAGTACTTC	CASRQQEQETQYF
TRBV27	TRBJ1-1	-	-	TGTGCCAGCAGTTATAATGATGAAGCTTTCTTT	CASSYNDEAFF
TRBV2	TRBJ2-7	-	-	TGTGCCAGCAAGTTCGTAAAGGGAGGACCCTACGAGCAGTACTTC	CASKFVKGGPYEQYF
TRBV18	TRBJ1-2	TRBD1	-	TGTGCCAGCTCACCCCCGACAGGGGGGTATGGCTACACCTTC	CASSPPTGGYGYTF
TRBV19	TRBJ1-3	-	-	TGTGCCAGTAGACCCGCCGGTGAGGGTACTAGAAACACCATATATTTT	CASRPAGEGTRNTIYF
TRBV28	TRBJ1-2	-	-	TGTGCCAGCAGTAACCCCCGTGTCTATGGCTACACCTTC	CASSNPRVYGYTF
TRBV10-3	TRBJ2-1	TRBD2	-	TGTGCCATCGGCGGGGCAACTAGCGTACGCTCCTACAATGAGCAGTTCTTC	CAIGGATSVRSYNEQFF
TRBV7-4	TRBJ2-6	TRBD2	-	TGTGCCAGCACCTTTAGGGCTAGCGGTGGCTCTGGGGCCAACGTCCTGACTTTC	CASTFRASGGSGANVLTF
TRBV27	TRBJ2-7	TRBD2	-	TGTGCCAGCGCGGGGGGGGCCCACTACGAGCAGTACTTC	CASAGGAHYEQYF
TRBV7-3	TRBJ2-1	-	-	TGTGCCAGCGGGCAGGGATCTGATGAGCAGTTCTTC	CASGQGSDEQFF
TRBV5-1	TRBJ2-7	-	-	TGCGCCAGCAGCTTTGAAGGGCCCACCACCTACGAGCAGTACTTC	CASSFEGPTTYEQYF
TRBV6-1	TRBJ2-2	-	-	TGTGCCAGCAGTGAACTCCGCAGGTCCGGGGAGCTGTTTTTT	CASSELRRSGELFF
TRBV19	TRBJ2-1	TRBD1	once	TGTGCCAGTAGTCCCACCAGGGGGACCTACAATGAGCAGTTCTTC	CASSPTRGTYNEQFF
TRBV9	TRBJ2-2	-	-	TGTGCCAGCAGTCAAGGGGGCGGGGAGCTGTTTTTT	CASSQGGGELFF